The 21 T cell receptor beta chains below were found in one sample sequenced in a study of T cell responses to AZD1222 COVID-19 vaccine. Sequencing was performed with immunoSEQ multiplex PCR; in TCRdb, only in-frame clones are kept and a portion is missing. The data show roughly 130,000 clones, around 90% seen once. The sequences come from peripheral blood, collected on day 0 of AZD1222 vaccination. Source of these receptors: an adult in good health.

The gene calls are TRBV4-1 and TRBJ2-1, with D maybe TRBD1 (6 bases). The germline V and J ends were trimmed by 6 bases and 0 bases, with 9 bases remaining between them. CDR1 and CDR2 (germline): MGHRA, YSYEKL. This CDR3 has 14 residues. CDR3 residues: CASSGGPSYNEQFF. The CDR3, as DNA: TGCGCCAGCAGTGGGGGCCCCTCCTACAATGAGCAGTTCTTC.

The genes are TRBV9 and TRBJ1-2; TRBD1 matches at 7 bases. V shed 2 bases, J shed 3 bases, and the junction held 7 bases outside the gene matches. From germline, CDR1 is SGDLS and CDR2 YYNGEE. This CDR3 has 15 residues. The CDR3 spells CASSVKQGLDYGYTF. The CDR3 nucleotides are TGTGCCAGCAGCGTCAAACAGGGGTTAGACTATGGCTACACCTTC.

DNA of the CDR3: TGCGCCAGCAGCCCCGCCAGGGGGAATCTCGAAAAACTGTTTTTT. Encoded protein: CASSPARGNLEKLFF. The rearrangement joins TRBV5-1 to TRBJ1-4; 7 positions match TRBD1. The CDR3 is 15 residues long. The germline V gene has CDR1 SGHRS and CDR2 YFSETQ. Trimming at V came to 4 bases and at J to 8 bases, leaving 11 bases not matched to a gene. Based on the CDR3 plus reference TRBV5-1 and TRBJ1-4, the full variable domain is KAGVTQTPRYLIKTRGQQVTLSCSPISGHRSVSWYQQTPGQGLQFLFEYFSETQRNKGNFPGRFSGRQFSNSRSEMNVSTLELGDSALYLCASSPARGNLEKLFFGSGTQLSVL.

The V and J genes are TRBV7-8 and TRBJ2-1, with D uncertain. The CDR3 loop spans 13 amino acids. Germline V gene sequence: CDR1 SGHVS, CDR2 FQNEAQ. V lost 5 bases and J lost 5, with 10 bases in between. The CDR3, as DNA: TGTGCCAGCAGCCGCACTACGGACAATGAGCAGTTCTTC. Its protein product is CASSRTTDNEQFF. Full variable domain (outside the CDR3, taken from reference TRBV7-8 and TRBJ2-1): GAGVSQSPRYKVAKRGQDVALRCDPISGHVSLFWYQQALGQGPEFLTYFQNEAQLDKSGLPSDRFFAERPEGSVSTLKIQRTQQEDSAVYLCASSRTTDNEQFFGPGTRLTVL.

The V call is TRBV4-3, the J call TRBJ2-7, with TRBD1 identical over 9 bases. The germline gives CDR1 LGHNA, CDR2 YSLEER. This CDR3 contains 15 residues. The J segment lost 4 bases and the V segment lost 3 bases, leaving 7 bases of the junction unmatched. CDR3 amino acids: CASSQGQGVFYEQYF. The CDR3 region has the DNA TGCGCCAGCAGCCAGGGACAGGGAGTTTTTTACGAGCAGTACTTC.

V gene TRBV7-9 combines with J gene TRBJ2-5, with 11 bases matching TRBD2. The CDR3 has 16 amino acids. With 5 bases clipped from V and 1 base from J, the junction kept 6 bases outside the gene matches. CDR1 and CDR2 from the germline V gene are SEHNR and FQNEAQ (reference sequence). Here the CDR3 DNA reads TGTGCCAGCAGCCCTAGGGGGACTAGCGGCCAAGAGACCCAGTACTTC. Encoded protein: CASSPRGTSGQETQYF.

This chain links TRBV7-2 with TRBJ1-5; D is uncertain. Germline loops: CDR1 SGHTA, CDR2 FQGNSA. Trimming took 5 bases from V and 4 from J, leaving 15 bases between them. The CDR3 has 15 amino acids. CDR3 DNA: TGTGCCAGCAGCCCCAATCATTCCCTTAATCAGCCCCAGCATTTT. Its translation: CASSPNHSLNQPQHF.

This sequence joins TRBV27 and TRBJ1-2; TRBD1 matches 8 bases. Germline-derived CDR1 and CDR2 are MNHEY and SMNVEV (reference sequence). The CDR3 runs to 14 residues. V lost 5 bases to trimming and J lost 3 bases; unmatched junction nucleotides: 5. CDR3 loop: CASSKGQGDYGYTF. In DNA form, the CDR3 reads TGTGCCAGCAGTAAAGGACAGGGTGACTATGGCTACACCTTC.

The chain joins TRBV7-6 to TRBJ2-5; 8 bases agree with TRBD2. Germline V CDR1 and CDR2: SGHVS, FNYEAQ. The CDR3 sequence is 15 residues long. The V segment lost 5 bases and the J segment 6 bases; nucleotides outside the gene matches: 11. DNA of the CDR3: TGTGCCAGCAGCGTCCCTAGAGGCGGGGGGAAGACCCAGTACTTC. This sequence encodes CASSVPRGGGKTQYF.

The chain combines TRBV6-1 with TRBJ1-3; D not certain. This CDR3 comprises 18 residues. V shed 0 bases and J shed 3 bases, with 18 bases lying between them. Germline assignment: CDR1 MNHNS and CDR2 SASEGT. CDR3 in amino acids: CASSEALLRMNLGNTIYF. CDR3 sequence (DNA): TGTGCCAGCAGTGAAGCGCTTCTTCGTATGAACCTTGGAAACACCATATATTTT.

The chain links TRBV2 to TRBJ1-6; unclear D gene. The CDR3 extends over 13 amino acids. V was cut by 11 bases and J by 0 bases, with 8 bases left in between. Germline lookup yields CDR1 SNHLY and CDR2 FYNNEI. The CDR3 nucleotides are TGTGCCTTGTGGGGCTCCTATAATTCACCCCTCCACTTT. Protein sequence: CALWGSYNSPLHF.

The chain couples TRBV20-1 to TRBJ1-1; a possible D gene is TRBD1 (5 bases). Germline V gene lookup returns CDR1 DFQATT and CDR2 SNEGSKA (reference sequence). The CDR3 has 14 residues. Trimming shortened V by 6 bases and J by 4 bases, and 18 bases separated the two germline ends. The DNA of the CDR3 is TGCAGTGCCAGTGGGGGTCCCGTCTTCACTGAAGCTTTCTTT. It is translated as CSASGGPVFTEAFF.

This chain's CDR3 is CAWALNTEAFF. In nucleotides, the CDR3 is TGTGCCTGGGCGTTGAACACTGAAGCTTTCTTT. The J gene is TRBJ1-1, the V gene TRBV30; no clear D. Trimming took off 5 bases at V and 0 bases at J, with 4 bases between the two ends. This CDR3 contains 11 residues. Per the germline V gene, CDR1 is GTSNPN and CDR2 is SVGIG (reference sequence).

CDR3 region: CASSYGLANTDTQYF. CDR3 nucleotides: TGTGCCAGCAGTTACGGACTAGCCAACACAGATACGCAGTATTTT. The chain employs TRBV6-2 or TRBV6-3 and TRBJ2-3, with 8 bases fitting TRBD2. Trimming removed 2 bases from V and 2 bases from J; junction bases left unmatched: 3. This CDR3 region has 15 residues. The germline V gene has CDR1 MNHEY and CDR2 SVGEGT.

The J gene is TRBJ2-1, the V gene TRBV10-2; D perhaps matches TRBD2 (7 bases). Trimming cost V 3 bases and J 8 bases, with 17 bases left between them. Germline CDR1 and CDR2: WSHSY and SAAADI. The length of the CDR3 is 15 residues. CDR3: CASSDPFIGGDEQFF. The CDR3 region has the DNA TGCGCCAGCAGTGACCCTTTCATAGGGGGGGATGAGCAGTTCTTC.

As to this clone: The same CDR3 also results from other DNA sequences found in this sample. The rearrangement uses TRBV11-2 and TRBJ1-2; weak D call: TRBD1 (6 bases). V lost 3 bases and J lost 0, with 8 bases in between. This CDR3 comprises 14 residues. CDR1 is SGHAT, CDR2 FQNNGV, per germline. The CDR3 sequence is CASSFRGPNYGYTF. In nucleotides, the CDR3 is TGTGCCAGCAGCTTCCGGGGGCCTAACTATGGCTACACCTTC. Drawing the rest from reference TRBV11-2 and TRBJ1-2, the complete variable domain is EAGVAQSPRYKIIEKRQSVAFWCNPISGHATLYWYQQILGQGPKLLIQFQNNGVVDDSQLPKDRFSAERLKGVDSTLKIQPAKLEDSAVYLCASSFRGPNYGYTFGSGTRLTVV.

This chain uses TRBV5-5 with TRBJ2-5; TRBD2 matches at 7 bases. With V trimmed by 5 bases and J by 3 bases, 4 bases remained unmatched. Per the germline V gene, CDR1 is SGHKS and CDR2 is YYEKEE (reference sequence). CDR3 length: 13 amino acids. Written as DNA, the CDR3 is TGTGCCAGCAGGCAGCTAGCGGAAGAGACCCAGTACTTC. Protein product: CASRQLAEETQYF. Complete variable domain (other parts from reference TRBV5-5 and TRBJ2-5): DAGVTQSPTHLIKTRGQQVTLRCSPISGHKSVSWYQQVLGQGPQFIFQYYEKEERGRGNFPDRFSARQFPNYSSELNVNALLLGDSALYLCASRQLAEETQYFGPGTRLLVL.

The chain carries TRBV7-6 and TRBJ2-7; TRBD2 aligns across 9 bases. Germline trimming cut 1 base from V and 4 bases from J; bases unmatched to any gene: 8. Germline V gene data show CDR1 as SGHVS and CDR2 as FNYEAQ. This CDR3 is 16 amino acids long. CDR3 residues: CASSLGPRGGLYEQYF. The CDR3 DNA reads as TGTGCCAGCAGCTTAGGGCCGCGGGGGGGCCTGTACGAGCAGTACTTC.

The chain has TRBV7-9 and TRBJ1-4, with D unresolved. The V and J ends lost 7 bases and 7 bases respectively, with 10 bases between them. The CDR3 spans 12 residues. Germline V CDR1 and CDR2: SEHNR, FQNEAQ (reference sequence). The CDR3 is CASIEGGEKLFF. Written as DNA, the CDR3 is TGTGCCAGCATCGAAGGAGGTGAAAAACTGTTTTTT. The variable domain in full, with the rest retrieved from reference TRBV7-9 and TRBJ1-4, is DTGVSQNPRHKITKRGQNVTFRCDPISEHNRLYWYRQTLGQGPEFLTYFQNEAQLEKSRLLSDRFSAERPKGSFSTLEIQRTEQGDSAMYLCASIEGGEKLFFGSGTQLSVL.

Here the CDR3 reads CASSPPGLAGAHNEQFF. The CDR3 nucleotides read TGTGCCAGCAGCCCGCCGGGACTAGCGGGGGCCCACAATGAGCAGTTCTTC. The chain combines TRBV7-2 with TRBJ2-1; TRBD2 aligns across 14 bases. Looked up from germline, CDR1 is SGHTA and CDR2 is FQGNSA. The CDR3 loop spans 17 amino acids. The V gene end was trimmed by 5 bases and the J gene end by 5 bases; junction bases not matched to a gene: 8.

The V call is TRBV18, the J call TRBJ2-3, with 8 bases aligning to TRBD2. Losses at the gene ends were 7 bases for V and 5 bases for J; bases not matched to a gene: 8. CDR1 KGHSH and CDR2 LQKENI come from the germline V gene. CDR3 length equals 14 residues. The CDR3 nucleotides read TGTGCCAGCTTAGGACTAGCTCGGCTAGATACGCAGTATTTT. Translation gives CASLGLARLDTQYF.